This T cell receptor beta chain was retrieved from a study of cytomegalovirus exposure and HLA in healthy donors. Study-level points and caveats: With further analysis later on, most CMV-associated TCR beta chains appeared HLA-restricted. A later analysis linked some 17,000 TCR beta sequences to HLA alleles at 0.05 false discovery rate. Later work showed greater clonal expansion in HLA-associated TCR beta chains than in equally common others. Altogether, some 160 TCR beta chains were recorded as cytomegalovirus-associated.

This clone has only one observation. Its antigen is unidentified. Amplification used 60 Vbeta primers and 13 Jbeta primers. This table comes from immunoSEQ multiplex PCR, and its TCRdb copy is limited to in-frame clones, with some not included. The table has roughly 160,000 clones, around four fifths seen once. The clonotype comes from a woman aged 50 to 60 in good health and CMV-seronegative. Sequencing was done on a sample of PBMCs.

In DNA form, the CDR3 reads TGTGCCAGCAGCGAAAAACAAGATGGATGGCGGGAGGGCCCTGGTGTTGTCGACGAGCAGTACTTC. As protein: CASSEKQDGWREGPGVVDEQYF. The rearrangement uses TRBV21-1 and TRBJ2-7; the DNA was not compared with TRBD2, the D call given in the table. TRBV21-1 is a pseudogene locus. This CDR3 is 22 amino acids long.